The clone carrying this T cell receptor (beta chain) was seen many times. Its specificity is not known. The data belong to a study of T-cell memory formation after mild COVID-19. MiXCR, applied by TCRdb to the 5' RACE reads, yields one record per CDR3 protein. The table shows about 350,000 distinct CDR3 sequences, with 12% to 15% occurring only once. Findings of the study overall: Clones that contracted clustered mainly in CM and EM if CD4+ and in EMRA if CD8+. Some responding clones appeared in pre-infection memory, suggesting cross-reactive memory joined.

CDR1 SGHTA and CDR2 FQGNSA come from the germline V gene. The CDR3 loop spans 12 amino acids. The ends were cut back, 0 bases at V and 5 bases at J, with 4 bases in the middle. The V gene is TRBV7-2, the J gene TRBJ2-5; no firm D call. This sequence was found in a man between 18 and 29 years old who had mild COVID-19 (a few samples of this study predate the infection). Cell type and time point are not known. Material: PBMCs or a T cell subset sorted from them (not recorded which). The CDR3 DNA reads TGTGCCAGCAGCTTAGCTTCGGAGACCCAGTACTTC. Translated: CASSLASETQYF.